This TCR beta chain came from a study of T-cell reconstitution after alpha-beta-depleted transplantation in children. Researchers prepared the TCRbeta library using unique molecular identifiers, the study reports. TCRdb independently ran MiXCR on the PCR reads; one entry per CDR3 protein. Of about 460,000 distinct CDR3 sequences listed, 12% are singletons. CDR1 SGHVS and CDR2 FQNEAQ come from the germline V gene. The length of the CDR3 is 15 residues. Deletions cut 2 bases from V and 3 bases from J, with 14 bases between. Source: PBMCs from the stem cell graft donor, taken from the stem cell graft. This sequence was found in a human donor who donated a stem cell graft to a child with combined immunodeficiency. V usage is TRBV7-8 and J usage is TRBJ2-7; D remains ambiguous. As DNA, the CDR3 is TGTGCCAGCAGCTTAATCTTCGGCGAAGACTACGAGCAGTACTTC. It is translated as CASSLIFGEDYEQYF.